A selection of T cell receptor beta chains follows, all from one sample in a study of T cell responses to AZD1222 COVID-19 vaccine. The data were produced by immunoSEQ multiplex PCR, yet TCRdb's version contains in-frame clones alone and is incomplete. The repertoire has 120,000 to 150,000 clones, around nine tenths of them found once; the top ten carry 5.2%. Sequenced material: peripheral blood, taken on day 0 of AZD1222 vaccination. These TCRs come from an adult in good health. The CDR3 runs from the conserved cysteine through the conserved F or W. The D gene is left open where the match is weak. A clone size is listed for some rows: how often the clone was seen (once, few, many), or a class if it is expanded.

D,V,J,size,DNA,CDR3
TRBD2,TRBV20-1,TRBJ2-5,.,TGCAGTGCAAGTCTAGCGGGAGGGACCCAGTACTTC,CSASLAGGTQYF
.,TRBV9,TRBJ2-5,.,TGTGCCAGCAGCGTCGGAGGGGTGGAGACCCAGTACTTC,CASSVGGVETQYF
.,TRBV3-1/TRBV3-2,TRBJ2-3,.,TGTGCCAGCAGCCAAGATCTCGCTACGACAGATACGCAGTATTTT,CASSQDLATTDTQYF
.,TRBV4-1,TRBJ1-1,once,TGCGCCAGCAGCCAAGTCGGGAACACTGAAGCTTTCTTT,CASSQVGNTEAFF
.,TRBV7-2,TRBJ1-2,.,TGTGCCAGCAGTCCGTGGGGGGTGGCGGACTATGGCTACACCTTC,CASSPWGVADYGYTF
TRBD2,TRBV6-1,TRBJ2-7,.,TGTGCCAGCAGTGAATCACTAGCGGGGGAATCCTACGAGCAGTACTTC,CASSESLAGESYEQYF
.,TRBV5-1,TRBJ1-1,few,TGCGCCAGCAGCTCCACGGGGCCAACTAACACTGAAGCTTTCTTT,CASSSTGPTNTEAFF
.,TRBV6-5,TRBJ1-1,.,TGTGCCAGCATCCAAAGAGACAGGAACACTGAAGCTTTCTTT,CASIQRDRNTEAFF
.,TRBV7-8,TRBJ2-5,.,TGTGCCAGCAGCTTAGGCAGAAGGGAGACCCAGTACTTC,CASSLGRRETQYF
.,TRBV12-5,TRBJ2-5,.,TGTGCTAGTGGTTTGGTGACGGGGGCGGGCGAGACCCAGTACTTC,CASGLVTGAGETQYF
TRBD1,TRBV4-1,TRBJ1-2,.,TGCGCCAGCAGCCAGGGACAGGGGTTAGGTTATGGCTACACCTTC,CASSQGQGLGYGYTF
.,TRBV5-8,TRBJ1-6,.,TGTGCCAGCAGCTTGGACCGGCTTGGGACCCTCCACTTT,CASSLDRLGTLHF
.,TRBV27,TRBJ2-7,.,TGTGCCAGCAGGCCCCGAGCGGTCCTCTCCTACGAGCAGTACTTC,CASRPRAVLSYEQYF
TRBD1,TRBV19,TRBJ2-1,.,TGTGCCAGTAGTACCTCCTTCCGGGACAGGGTGCAGAATGAGCAGTTCTTC,CASSTSFRDRVQNEQFF
.,TRBV15,TRBJ2-3,.,TGTGCCACCAGCCGCAGGGGTCATAGCACAGATACGCAGTATTTT,CATSRRGHSTDTQYF
.,TRBV10-3,TRBJ2-7,.,TGTGCCATCCAGGCAGCTTACGAGCAGTACTTC,CAIQAAYEQYF
.,TRBV25-1,TRBJ1-3,.,TGTGCCAGCAGTCCCCGGGTTTTCACGGTCGGAAACACCATATATTTT,CASSPRVFTVGNTIYF